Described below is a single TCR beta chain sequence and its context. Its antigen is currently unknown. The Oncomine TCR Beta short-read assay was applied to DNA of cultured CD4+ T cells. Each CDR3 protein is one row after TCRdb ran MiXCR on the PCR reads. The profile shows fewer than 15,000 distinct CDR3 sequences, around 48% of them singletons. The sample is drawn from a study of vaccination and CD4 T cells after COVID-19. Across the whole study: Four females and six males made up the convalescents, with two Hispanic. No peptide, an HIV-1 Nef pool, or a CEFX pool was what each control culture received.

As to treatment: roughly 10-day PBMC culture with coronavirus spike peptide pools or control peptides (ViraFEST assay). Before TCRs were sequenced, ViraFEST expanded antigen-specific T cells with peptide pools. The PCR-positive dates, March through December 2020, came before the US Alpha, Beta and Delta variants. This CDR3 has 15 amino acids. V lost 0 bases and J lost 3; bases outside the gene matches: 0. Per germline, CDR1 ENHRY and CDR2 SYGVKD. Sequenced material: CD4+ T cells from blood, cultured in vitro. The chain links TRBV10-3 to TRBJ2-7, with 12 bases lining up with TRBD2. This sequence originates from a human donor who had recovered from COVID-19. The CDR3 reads CAISESTSGSYEQYF. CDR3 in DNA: TGTGCCATCAGTGAGTCGACTAGCGGGAGCTACGAGCAGTACTTC.